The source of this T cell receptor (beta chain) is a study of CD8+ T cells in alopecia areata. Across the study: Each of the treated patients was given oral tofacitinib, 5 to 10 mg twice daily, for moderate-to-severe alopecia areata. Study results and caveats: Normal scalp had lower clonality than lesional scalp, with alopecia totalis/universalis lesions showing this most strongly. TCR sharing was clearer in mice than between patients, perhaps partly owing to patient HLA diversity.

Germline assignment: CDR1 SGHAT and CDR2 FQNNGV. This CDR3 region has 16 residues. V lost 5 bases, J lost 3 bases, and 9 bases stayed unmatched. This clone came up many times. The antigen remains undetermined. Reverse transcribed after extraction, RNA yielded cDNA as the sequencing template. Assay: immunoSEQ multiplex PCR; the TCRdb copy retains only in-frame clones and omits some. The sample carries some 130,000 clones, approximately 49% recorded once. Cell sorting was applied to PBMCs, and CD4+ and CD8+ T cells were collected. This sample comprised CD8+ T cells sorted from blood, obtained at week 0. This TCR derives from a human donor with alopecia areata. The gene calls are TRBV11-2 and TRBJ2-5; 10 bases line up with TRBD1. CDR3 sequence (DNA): TGTGCCAGCAGCCCGAGCACCGGGACAGGGGAAGAGACCCAGTACTTC. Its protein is CASSPSTGTGEETQYF.